This T cell receptor (beta chain) was sequenced during a study of T cell repertoires in cytomegalovirus infection. Background on the study: CMV infection together with matching HLA type was indicated by public TCR beta signatures.

TCRdb re-called the reads with MiXCR, one entry per CDR3 protein. The sample carries roughly 760,000 distinct CDR3 sequences, 35% to 40% recorded once. Note on this clonotype: Antigen: not known.

The study's findings and limits: Based on cumulative public TCR beta family frequency, carriers of CMV plus the relevant HLA were identified. The study found HLA-C-restricted CMV-specific TCR beta clonotypes dominating the ex vivo response.

CDR1 and CDR2 (germline): MDHEN, SYDVKM. The CDR3 totals 14 residues. The V end was cut by 6 bases, the J end by 6 bases, with 15 bases between. The origin of this receptor is a human donor in good health (CMV status not recorded). Some clones in this sample may be carry-over from other donors' samples. This chain uses TRBV28 with TRBJ1-5; possibly TRBD1 for D (5 bases). The sequencing sample was made of PBMCs. Written as DNA, the CDR3 is TGTGCCAGCAGCCAAGGAGGGGAGAGTCAGCCCCAGCATTTT. Translating gives CASSQGGESQPQHF.